Following are 28 T cell receptor beta chains from one sample sequenced in a study of shared clonotypes between healthy human individuals (dated by TCRdb to the early 2020s). Library creation used the immunoSEQ multiplex PCR assay. TCRdb re-hosts the immuneACCESS table, in-frame sequences only. Its copies lack some clones; in the studies checked, an unresolved V gene accounts for under half of them, and the cause for the rest is not known. Counted in this sample were about 1 million clones; around three quarters of them appeared once. The ten largest clones capture under 0.6% of the sample. The sequenced sample consisted of memory CD4+ T cells from PBMCs. The intended sense of this specimen's cell subset or site label: CD45RA-negative fraction. These receptors were taken from a man between 18 and 35 years old in good health. Some clones in this sample may be carry-over from other donors' samples.

The genes are TRBV30 and TRBJ1-2, with D hard to call. Trimming took 0 bases from V and 4 from J, leaving 15 bases between them. The germline V gene encodes CDR1 GTSNPN and CDR2 SVGIG (reference sequence). This CDR3 region has 15 residues. The CDR3 nucleotides read TGTGCCTGGAGTGTAGGCCCAGCTAGAAGCTATGGCTACACCTTC. Translated: CAWSVGPARSYGYTF.

The CDR3 loop is CSAVSAQGFTYEQYF. The CDR3 region has the DNA TGCAGCGCCGTTTCGGCACAGGGGTTTACCTACGAGCAGTACTTC. J is TRBJ2-7 and V is TRBV29-1, with 7 bases identical to TRBD1. CDR3 length: 15 residues. CDR1 SQVTM and CDR2 ANQGSEA come from the germline V gene. V dropped 7 bases and J dropped 2; count of bases not matched to a gene: 14.

This clone was counted only a few times. This chain uses TRBV7-9 with TRBJ2-1; 11 positions agree with TRBD2. CDR1 SEHNR and CDR2 FQNEAQ come from the germline V gene (reference sequence). The length of the CDR3 is 15 residues. Losses at the gene ends were 5 bases for V and 6 bases for J; bases not matched to a gene: 6. The CDR3 DNA reads as TGTGCCAGCAGCCGACTAGCGGGAAGAAGCAATGAGCAGTTCTTC. Its protein product is CASSRLAGRSNEQFF.

V is TRBV9 and J is TRBJ1-1, with TRBD1 matching over 7 bases. V trimming: 6 bases; J trimming: 6 bases; junction bases outside the gene matches: 14. The CDR3 runs 15 residues. The germline gives CDR1 SGDLS, CDR2 YYNGEE. The CDR3 DNA reads as TGTGCCAGCACCCGAGAGACAGGGCTAGGAGCTGAAGCTTTCTTT. Its translation: CASTRETGLGAEAFF. The full variable domain, completed using reference TRBV9 and TRBJ1-1, is DSGVTQTPKHLITATGQRVTLRCSPRSGDLSVYWYQQSLDQGLQFLIQYYNGEERAKGNILERFSAQQFPDLHSELNLSSLELGDSALYFCASTRETGLGAEAFFGQGTRLTVV.

The chain couples TRBV9 to TRBJ1-1; D unresolved. Germline V gene data show CDR1 as SGDLS and CDR2 as YYNGEE. Trimming left V 0 bases short and J 0 bases short, with 9 bases between. This CDR3 is built from 15 residues. Here the CDR3 reads CASSVAGGMNTEAFF. The CDR3 DNA is TGTGCCAGCAGCGTAGCCGGAGGAATGAACACTGAAGCTTTCTTT.

The sample holds one count of this clone. J is TRBJ2-1 and V is TRBV10-3, with a tentative D call TRBD2 (6 bases). The CDR3 consists of 15 residues. The germline V and J ends were trimmed by 6 bases and 4 bases, with 16 bases remaining between them. Germline lookup yields CDR1 ENHRY and CDR2 SYGVKD. CDR3 amino acids: CAISDQTRVYNEQFF. The CDR3, as DNA: TGTGCCATCAGCGACCAGACTAGGGTATACAATGAGCAGTTCTTC.

The genes are TRBV28 and TRBJ2-7; TRBD2 agrees at 11 bases. V lost 4 bases, J lost 4 bases, and 18 bases stayed unmatched. This CDR3 is built from 19 residues. CDR1 MDHEN and CDR2 SYDVKM come from the germline V gene. The CDR3 is CASSSSWDLSSGRLYEQYF. CDR3 coding DNA: TGTGCCAGCAGTTCCTCCTGGGACCTCTCTAGCGGGAGGTTATACGAGCAGTACTTC. Full variable domain (outside the CDR3, taken from reference TRBV28 and TRBJ2-7): DVKVTQSSRYLVKRTGEKVFLECVQDMDHENMFWYRQDPGLGLRLIYFSYDVKMKEKGDIPEGYSVSREKKERFSLILESASTNQTSMYLCASSSSWDLSSGRLYEQYFGPGTRLTVT.

The chain combines TRBV19 with TRBJ2-7; maybe TRBD1 (6 bases). Germline V lookup: CDR1 LNHDA, CDR2 SQIVND (reference sequence). The CDR3 runs to 16 residues. The germline V and J ends were trimmed by 0 bases and 2 bases, with 14 bases remaining between them. The CDR3 sequence: CASSIDRAGETYEQYF. CDR3 bases: TGTGCCAGTAGTATAGATCGGGCAGGGGAGACCTACGAGCAGTACTTC.

This chain joins TRBV6-1 and TRBJ1-2; D uncertain. Per germline, CDR1 MNHNS and CDR2 SASEGT. This CDR3 region has 12 residues. With 7 bases removed from V and 5 bases from J, the gap between germline ends came to 11 bases. DNA of the CDR3: TGTGCCAGCAAGGGCGACTTTTATGGCTACACCTTC. Amino acid sequence: CASKGDFYGYTF.

This clone came up many times. The rearrangement joins TRBV7-3 to TRBJ2-3; no clear D gene. Trimming shortened V by 4 bases and J by 2 bases, and 7 bases separated the two germline ends. This CDR3 contains 13 residues. CDR1 and CDR2 (germline): SGHTA, FQGTGA. CDR3 nucleotides: TGTGCCAGCAGCTCTCCCGACACAGATACGCAGTATTTT. This sequence encodes CASSSPDTDTQYF.

This chain uses TRBV11-2 with TRBJ2-3; perhaps D is TRBD1 or TRBD2 (5 bases each). Per germline, CDR1 SGHAT and CDR2 FQNNGV. CDR3 length: 15 residues. V lost 5 bases, J lost 4 bases, and 16 bases lay in between. For the CDR3, the DNA is TGTGCCAGCAGCCCACGCCCAGGGAGCGCAGATACGCAGTATTTT. Protein sequence: CASSPRPGSADTQYF.

The CDR3 spells CASSEGQGTWGGYTF. The CDR3 DNA reads TGTGCCAGCAGTGAAGGACAGGGGACGTGGGGTGGCTACACCTTC. This chain connects TRBV6-1 to TRBJ1-2; 8 positions agree with TRBD1. Per the germline V gene, CDR1 is MNHNS and CDR2 is SASEGT. The CDR3 is made up of 15 amino acids. J lost 7 bases, V lost 1 base, and 8 bases had no gene match.

The rearrangement links TRBV27 to TRBJ2-1; 8 bases agree with TRBD1. V was clipped by 0 bases and J by 7 bases; unmatched bases: 8. Germline CDR1 and CDR2: MNHEY and SMNVEV (reference sequence). There are 16 residues in the CDR3. The CDR3 reads CASSLSRQGARNEQFF. CDR3 in DNA: TGTGCCAGCAGTTTATCGCGGCAGGGGGCGAGAAATGAGCAGTTCTTC.

The rearrangement uses TRBV5-1 and TRBJ1-6, with TRBD1 matching over 8 bases. J lost 8 bases, V lost 4 bases, and 8 bases had no gene match. Germline loops: CDR1 SGHRS, CDR2 YFSETQ. This CDR3 has 15 amino acids. The DNA of the CDR3 is TGCGCCAGCAGCCTAGGAGGACAGGGTCATTCACCCCTCCACTTT. It yields the protein CASSLGGQGHSPLHF.

This rearrangement joins TRBV6-6 to TRBJ1-2; D gene uncertain. The germline V and J ends were trimmed by 0 bases and 5 bases, with 13 bases remaining between them. This CDR3 spans 15 amino acids. The V gene's germline CDR1 is MNHNY and CDR2 SVGAGI (reference sequence). The chain's CDR3 is CASSYSPSSQYGYTF. The DNA of the CDR3 is TGTGCCAGCAGTTACTCGCCCAGTTCCCAATATGGCTACACCTTC.

V gene TRBV9 combines with J gene TRBJ1-6; TRBD1 matches 7 bases. J was trimmed by 10 bases and V by 5 bases; bases with no gene match: 12. Germline CDR1 SGDLS, CDR2 YYNGEE. CDR3 size: 15 residues. CDR3 coding DNA: TGTGCCAGCAGTCCTAATGAGGGGGCGCGATCACCCCTCCACTTT. It specifies CASSPNEGARSPLHF.

V usage is TRBV11-1 and J usage is TRBJ2-4; 7 bases fit TRBD1. This CDR3 spans 15 amino acids. Germline-derived CDR1 and CDR2 are SGHAT and FQDESV (reference sequence). V lost 5 bases to trimming and J lost 8 bases; unmatched junction nucleotides: 12. The CDR3 DNA reads as TGTGCCAGCAGCCCCAGACAGGGTGCGGTGGACATTCAGTACTTC. The encoded protein is CASSPRQGAVDIQYF.

The genes are TRBV2 and TRBJ1-5, with D perhaps matching TRBD1 (6 bases). Germline CDR1 SNHLY, CDR2 FYNNEI. V shed 4 bases and J shed 1 base, with 17 bases lying between them. CDR3 length: 17 amino acids. The DNA of the CDR3 is TGTGCCAGCAGTGGAATCGTGGGGGCAGGGAGCAATCAGCCCCAGCATTTT. Residues: CASSGIVGAGSNQPQHF.

The chain employs TRBV5-1 and TRBJ1-1, with 7 bases fitting TRBD1. There are 13 residues in the CDR3. V was pared by 5 bases and J by 5 bases, with 6 bases of the junction left unmatched. The germline V gene encodes CDR1 SGHRS and CDR2 YFSETQ. The CDR3 DNA reads as TGCGCCAGCAGGGCGCAGGGGGGGACTGAAGCTTTCTTT. It encodes CASRAQGGTEAFF.

This clone came up many times. The same CDR3 arises from other DNA sequences in this sample as well. This sequence joins TRBV20-1 and TRBJ1-2, with 9 nucleotides matching TRBD1. This CDR3 is 11 amino acids long. The V gene's germline CDR1 is DFQATT and CDR2 SNEGSKA (reference sequence). With V trimmed by 3 bases and J by 7 bases, 0 bases remained unmatched. CDR3 residues: CSARDRGGYTF. DNA for the CDR3: TGCAGTGCTAGGGACAGGGGTGGCTACACCTTC.

The chain has TRBV30 and TRBJ2-3; 9 nucleotides line up with TRBD2. The germline V gene has CDR1 GTSNPN and CDR2 SVGIG (reference sequence). The V and J ends lost 3 bases and 7 bases, in that order; junction bases with no gene match: 8. The CDR3 contains 14 residues. This chain's CDR3 is CAWRKAGGPNTQYF. The CDR3 DNA reads as TGTGCCTGGAGAAAAGCGGGAGGTCCGAATACGCAGTATTTT.

This sequence joins TRBV5-1 and TRBJ1-1; 9 nucleotides line up with TRBD1. Losses at the gene ends were 2 bases for V and 3 bases for J; bases not matched to a gene: 5. CDR1 and CDR2 from the germline V gene are SGHRS and YFSETQ. There are 15 residues in the CDR3. The CDR3 spells CASSFFGDRDTEAFF. In DNA form, the CDR3 reads TGCGCCAGCAGCTTTTTTGGGGACAGGGACACTGAAGCTTTCTTT.

The genes are TRBV27 and TRBJ1-1; no firm D call. The CDR3 sequence is 17 residues long. Germline V gene lookup returns CDR1 MNHEY and CDR2 SMNVEV (reference sequence). V was shortened by 2 bases and J by 5 bases, with 21 bases between the two germline ends. The CDR3 reads CASSLKPPDPTSTEAFF. The CDR3 region has the DNA TGTGCCAGCAGTTTAAAACCCCCCGATCCAACAAGTACTGAAGCTTTCTTT.

As regards this clone: This clone may be a read error of a much larger clone one base away. The chain recombines TRBV7-8 with TRBJ2-3; D call uncertain. Germline lookup yields CDR1 SGHVS and CDR2 FQNEAQ. V lost 3 bases to trimming and J lost 2 bases, with 3 bases between them. The CDR3 has 12 amino acids. In DNA form, the CDR3 reads TGTGCCAGCAGCTTTGACACAGATACGCAGTATTTT. It specifies CASSFDTDTQYF.

The V gene is TRBV5-4, the J gene TRBJ2-4, with 10 bases lining up with TRBD1. This CDR3 comprises 20 residues. V lost 3 bases and J lost 0; bases outside the gene matches: 15. CDR1 and CDR2 from the germline V gene are SGHNT and YYREEE (reference sequence). The CDR3 region is CASSYVRQGAQTLAKNIQYF. The CDR3, as DNA: TGTGCCAGCAGCTACGTCAGACAGGGGGCCCAAACATTAGCCAAAAACATTCAGTACTTC.

This chain connects TRBV30 to TRBJ2-3; 10 nucleotides line up with TRBD2. J was trimmed by 4 bases and V by 3 bases; bases with no gene match: 7. The germline gives CDR1 GTSNPN, CDR2 SVGIG (reference sequence). This CDR3 spans 15 amino acids. Here the CDR3 DNA reads TGTGCCTGGAGCCTTGGGACTAGCGACGCAGATACGCAGTATTTT. As protein: CAWSLGTSDADTQYF.

The rearrangement uses TRBV2 and TRBJ2-7; possibly TRBD1 or TRBD2 for D (5 bases each). This CDR3 is 12 amino acids long. Trimming left V 5 bases short and J 4 bases short, with 9 bases between. CDR1 and CDR2 from the germline V gene are SNHLY and FYNNEI. CDR3 DNA sequence: TGTGCCAGCAGTAGGTGGGGGTACGAGCAGTACTTC. This codes for CASSRWGYEQYF.

The chain joins TRBV30 to TRBJ1-1, with 9 bases fitting TRBD1. CDR3 length equals 15 residues. The V segment lost 7 bases and the J segment 10 bases; nucleotides outside the gene matches: 19. CDR1 and CDR2 (germline): GTSNPN, SVGIG (reference sequence). The DNA for the CDR3 is TGTGCCTTCCGGGACAGGGAGACGAAACCCGGGGGAGCTTTCTTT. Its protein is CAFRDRETKPGGAFF.